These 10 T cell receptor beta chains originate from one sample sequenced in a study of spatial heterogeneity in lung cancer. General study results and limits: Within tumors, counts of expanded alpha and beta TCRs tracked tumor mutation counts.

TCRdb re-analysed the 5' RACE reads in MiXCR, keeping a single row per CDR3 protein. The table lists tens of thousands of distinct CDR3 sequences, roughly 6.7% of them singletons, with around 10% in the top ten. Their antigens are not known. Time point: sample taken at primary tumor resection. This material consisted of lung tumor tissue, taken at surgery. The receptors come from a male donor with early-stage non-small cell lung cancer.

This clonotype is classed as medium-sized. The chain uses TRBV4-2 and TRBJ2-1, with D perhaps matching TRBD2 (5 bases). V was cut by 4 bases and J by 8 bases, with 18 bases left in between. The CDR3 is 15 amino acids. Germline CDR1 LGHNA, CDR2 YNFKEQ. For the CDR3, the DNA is TGTGCCAGCAGCCTATCTGGGAGAGAGGGCGATGAGCAGTTCTTC. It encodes CASSLSGREGDEQFF.

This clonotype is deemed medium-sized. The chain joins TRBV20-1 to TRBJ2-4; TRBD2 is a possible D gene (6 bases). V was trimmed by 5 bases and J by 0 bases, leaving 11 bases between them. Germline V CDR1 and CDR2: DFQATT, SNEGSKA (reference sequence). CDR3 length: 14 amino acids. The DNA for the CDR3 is TGCAGTGCTCCGGAGGGAACAGCCAAAAACATTCAGTACTTC. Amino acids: CSAPEGTAKNIQYF.

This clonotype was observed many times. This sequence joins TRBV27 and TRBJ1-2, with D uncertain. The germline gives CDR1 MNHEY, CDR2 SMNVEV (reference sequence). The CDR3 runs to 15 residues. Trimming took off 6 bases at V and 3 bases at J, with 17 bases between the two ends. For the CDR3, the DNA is TGTGCCAGCAGGGAACTAGGGTCGGAGGACTATGGCTACACCTTC. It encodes CASRELGSEDYGYTF.

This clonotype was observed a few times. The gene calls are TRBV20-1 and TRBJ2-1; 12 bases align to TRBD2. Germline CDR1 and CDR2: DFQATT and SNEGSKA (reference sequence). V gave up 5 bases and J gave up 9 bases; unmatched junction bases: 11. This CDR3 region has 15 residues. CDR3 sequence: CSAAPTSGSIGEQFF. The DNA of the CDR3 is TGCAGTGCTGCCCCGACTAGCGGGAGCATTGGTGAGCAGTTCTTC.

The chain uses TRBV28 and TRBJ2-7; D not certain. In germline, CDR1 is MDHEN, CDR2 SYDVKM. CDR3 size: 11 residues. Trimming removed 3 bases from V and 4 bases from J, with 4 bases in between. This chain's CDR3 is CASSFQYEQYF. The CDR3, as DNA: TGTGCCAGCAGTTTTCAATACGAGCAGTACTTC.

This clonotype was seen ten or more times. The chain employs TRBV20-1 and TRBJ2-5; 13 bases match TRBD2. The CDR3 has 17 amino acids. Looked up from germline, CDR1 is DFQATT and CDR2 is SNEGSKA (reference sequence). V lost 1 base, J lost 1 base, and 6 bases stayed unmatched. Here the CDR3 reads CSARVGLAGAFQETQYF. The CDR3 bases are TGCAGTGCTAGAGTAGGACTAGCGGGGGCCTTCCAAGAGACCCAGTACTTC.

In DNA form, the CDR3 reads TGTGCCAGCACTTGGACCGGGGAGCTGTTTTTT. It is translated as CASTWTGELFF. The chain joins TRBV11-2 to TRBJ2-2; D is unresolved. The V gene's germline CDR1 is SGHAT and CDR2 FQNNGV. There are 11 residues in the CDR3. V was pared by 7 bases and J by 5 bases, with 5 bases between.

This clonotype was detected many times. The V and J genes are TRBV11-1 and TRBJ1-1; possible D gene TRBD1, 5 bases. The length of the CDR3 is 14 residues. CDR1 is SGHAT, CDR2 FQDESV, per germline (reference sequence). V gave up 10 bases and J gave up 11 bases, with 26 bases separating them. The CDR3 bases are TGTGCCACGCGCCCCCGAGGGCAGGGAAAATCGGCTTTCTTT. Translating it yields CATRPRGQGKSAFF.

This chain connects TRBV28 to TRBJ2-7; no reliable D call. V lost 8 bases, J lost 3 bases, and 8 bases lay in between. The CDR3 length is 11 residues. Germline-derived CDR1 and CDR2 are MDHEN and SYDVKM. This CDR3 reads CASGQLYEQYF. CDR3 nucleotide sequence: TGTGCCAGCGGGCAGCTCTACGAGCAGTACTTC.

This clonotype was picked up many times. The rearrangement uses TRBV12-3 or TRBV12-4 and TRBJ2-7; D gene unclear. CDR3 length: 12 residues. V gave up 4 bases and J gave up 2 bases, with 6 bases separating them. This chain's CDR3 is CASSSAPYEQYF. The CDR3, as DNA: TGTGCCAGCAGTTCCGCCCCCTACGAGCAGTACTTC.